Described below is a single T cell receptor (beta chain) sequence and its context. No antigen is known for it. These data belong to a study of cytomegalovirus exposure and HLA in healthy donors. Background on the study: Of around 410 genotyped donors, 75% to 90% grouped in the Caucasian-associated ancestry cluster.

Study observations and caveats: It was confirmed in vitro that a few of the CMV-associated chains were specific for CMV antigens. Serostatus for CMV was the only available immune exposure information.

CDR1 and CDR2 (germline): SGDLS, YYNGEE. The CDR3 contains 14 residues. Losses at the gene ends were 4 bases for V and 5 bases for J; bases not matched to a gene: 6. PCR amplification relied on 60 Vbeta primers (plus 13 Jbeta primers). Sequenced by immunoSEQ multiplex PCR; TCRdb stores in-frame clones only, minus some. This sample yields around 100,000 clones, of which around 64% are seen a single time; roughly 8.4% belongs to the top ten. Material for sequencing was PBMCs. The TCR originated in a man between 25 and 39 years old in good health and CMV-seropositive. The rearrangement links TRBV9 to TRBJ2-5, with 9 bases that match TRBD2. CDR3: CASSSSGTGETQYF. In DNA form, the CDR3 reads TGTGCCAGCAGCTCTAGCGGGACGGGGGAGACCCAGTACTTC. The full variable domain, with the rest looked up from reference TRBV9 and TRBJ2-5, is DSGVTQTPKHLITATGQRVTLRCSPRSGDLSVYWYQQSLDQGLQFLIQYYNGEERAKGNILERFSAQQFPDLHSELNLSSLELGDSALYFCASSSSGTGETQYFGPGTRLLVL.